Listed here are 9 T cell receptor beta chains from one sample, sequenced in a study of naive and memory T cell subsets. Two oligonucleotides, mixed equimolar, formed the beta constant-region primer covering TRBC1 and TRBC2. TCRdb fed the UMI-ligation and nested PCR reads into MiXCR, producing one record per CDR3 protein. The sample lists around 40,000 distinct CDR3 sequences, about an eighth occurring once. The sequencing sample was made of effector memory CD4+ T cells from blood. Documented subset: effector memory, CD45RA- CD27-. The receptors were gathered from a human donor in good health.

The J gene is TRBJ2-2, the V gene TRBV20-1; 12 nucleotides line up with TRBD2. CDR3 length equals 18 residues. Germline V gives CDR1 DFQATT, CDR2 SNEGSKA (reference sequence). J gave up 2 bases and V 0 bases, and 7 bases lay outside the gene matches. This CDR3 reads CSARDSPSGRANTGELFF. The CDR3 DNA sequence: TGCAGTGCTAGAGATTCCCCTAGCGGGAGGGCCAACACCGGGGAGCTGTTTTTT.

This clonotype was counted at least ten times. This chain uses TRBV20-1 with TRBJ2-6; tentative D call: TRBD1 (5 bases). Trimming shortened V by 0 bases and J by 0 bases, and 6 bases separated the two germline ends. CDR3 size: 15 residues. Germline V gene sequence: CDR1 DFQATT, CDR2 SNEGSKA (reference sequence). Here the CDR3 reads CSARDRVSGANVLTF. The CDR3 nucleotides read TGCAGTGCTAGAGACAGGGTCTCTGGGGCCAACGTCCTGACTTTC.

This clonotype was counted only a few times. This chain connects TRBV6-2 or TRBV6-3 to TRBJ2-5, with 13 bases fitting TRBD2. Losses at the gene ends were 6 bases for V and 4 bases for J; bases not matched to a gene: 8. Germline values: CDR1 MNHEY, CDR2 SVGEGT. The CDR3 loop spans 16 amino acids. CDR3 DNA: TGTGCCAGCAGACGAGGGACTAGCGGGAAGGGAGAGACCCAGTACTTC. This encodes CASRRGTSGKGETQYF.

The chain recombines TRBV19 with TRBJ2-1, with no clear D. The V and J ends lost 6 bases and 10 bases respectively, with 19 bases between them. This CDR3 comprises 14 residues. Germline values: CDR1 LNHDA, CDR2 SQIVND (reference sequence). The CDR3 here is CASSTSTLPAEQFF. CDR3 DNA: TGTGCCAGTAGCACGTCGACCTTGCCTGCGGAGCAGTTCTTC.

This clonotype is judged medium-sized (0.01 to 0.1%). This chain links TRBV9 with TRBJ2-1; 10 bases align to TRBD2. J lost 7 bases, V lost 0 bases, and 7 bases had no gene match. The CDR3 loop spans 16 amino acids. Germline lookup yields CDR1 SGDLS and CDR2 YYNGEE. The CDR3 nucleotides are TGTGCCAGCAGCGTAGTTGGGACTAGCGCCCTAAATGAGCAGTTCTTC. Residues: CASSVVGTSALNEQFF. Full variable domain (outside the CDR3, taken from reference TRBV9 and TRBJ2-1): DSGVTQTPKHLITATGQRVTLRCSPRSGDLSVYWYQQSLDQGLQFLIQYYNGEERAKGNILERFSAQQFPDLHSELNLSSLELGDSALYFCASSVVGTSALNEQFFGPGTRLTVL.

This clonotype has only a few counts. J is TRBJ1-1 and V is TRBV20-1, with TRBD1 as a possible D gene (6 bases). Trimming cost V 0 bases and J 4 bases, with 21 bases left between them. The CDR3 runs to 17 residues. The germline V gene has CDR1 DFQATT and CDR2 SNEGSKA (reference sequence). In nucleotides, the CDR3 is TGCAGTGCTAGAGACCCGGGGGCTGGGGGCATGGGCACTGAAGCTTTCTTT. Translating gives CSARDPGAGGMGTEAFF.

The genes are TRBV11-2 and TRBJ1-4; TRBD1 matches 7 bases. This CDR3 contains 16 residues. CDR1 and CDR2 from the germline V gene are SGHAT and FQNNGV. Trimming at V came to 5 bases and at J to 0 bases, leaving 6 bases not matched to a gene. CDR3 residues: CASSKGQTATNEKLFF. DNA for the CDR3: TGTGCCAGCAGCAAGGGACAGACCGCAACTAATGAAAAACTGTTTTTT.

The chain uses TRBV7-3 and TRBJ2-1; D may be TRBD1 or TRBD2 (6 bases each). Trimming took 5 bases from V and 6 from J, leaving 17 bases between them. Germline values: CDR1 SGHTA, CDR2 FQGTGA. The CDR3 consists of 15 residues. The CDR3 reads CASSPAPGARNEQFF. CDR3 sequence (DNA): TGTGCCAGCAGCCCGGCCCCGGGGGCCCGCAATGAGCAGTTCTTC.

This sequence joins TRBV7-2 and TRBJ2-3, with 9 positions matching TRBD2. V lost 5 bases, J lost 1 base, and 4 bases stayed unmatched. The length of the CDR3 is 15 residues. The germline gives CDR1 SGHTA, CDR2 FQGNSA. CDR3 coding DNA: TGTGCCAGCAGCCTGATAGCGGGAGGCACAGATACGCAGTATTTT. This sequence encodes CASSLIAGGTDTQYF.